The 20 T cell receptor beta chains below come from one sample, sequenced in a study of shared clonotypes between healthy human individuals. Clones were sequenced by immunoSEQ multiplex PCR, and TCRdb holds only the in-frame ones, with some missing. This sample yields a few million clones, of which 90% to 95% are seen a single time; 0.35% to 0.45% belongs to the top ten. The material sequenced was naive CD4+ T cells from PBMCs. Subset here: CD45RA+ positively selected. The receptors come from a man aged 18 to 30 in good health. Some clones in this sample may be carry-over from other donors' samples.

J is TRBJ2-5 and V is TRBV9; D not resolved. V shed 7 bases and J shed 5 bases, with 9 bases lying between them. Germline CDR1 is SGDLS and CDR2 is YYNGEE. This CDR3 comprises 11 residues. The CDR3 DNA sequence: TGTGCCAGCGGGCCTCATGAGACCCAGTACTTC. Translating gives CASGPHETQYF.

This clone appeared once. This CDR3 is also generated by other DNA sequences in the sample. The CDR3 reads CASSLMNTEAFF. The CDR3 DNA reads as TGTGCCAGCAGCCTTATGAACACTGAAGCTTTCTTT. This chain joins TRBV5-6 and TRBJ1-1; D is uncertain. The CDR3 consists of 12 residues. V dropped 4 bases and J dropped 0 bases, with 4 bases sitting between them. Germline values: CDR1 SGHDT, CDR2 YYEEEE.

The chain carries TRBV28 and TRBJ2-5; D is undetermined. This CDR3 is 14 amino acids long. The germline V gene has CDR1 MDHEN and CDR2 SYDVKM. Trimming left V 6 bases short and J 1 base short, with 12 bases between. The CDR3 nucleotides are TGTGCCAGCAGCCCTGGGTCGAGCCAAGAGACCCAGTACTTC. Translated: CASSPGSSQETQYF. Together with reference TRBV28 and TRBJ2-5, the CDR3 gives the full variable domain: DVKVTQSSRYLVKRTGEKVFLECVQDMDHENMFWYRQDPGLGLRLIYFSYDVKMKEKGDIPEGYSVSREKKERFSLILESASTNQTSMYLCASSPGSSQETQYFGPGTRLLVL.

The gene calls are TRBV28 and TRBJ2-2; TRBD1 matches 7 bases. The CDR3 loop spans 14 amino acids. Germline V gene data show CDR1 as MDHEN and CDR2 as SYDVKM. Trimming cost V 6 bases and J 7 bases; bases outside gene matches: 8. In nucleotides, the CDR3 is TGTGCCAGCAGCCCTTTCCACAGGGGCGGGGAGCTGTTTTTT. Translating it yields CASSPFHRGGELFF. Full variable domain (missing parts from reference TRBV28 and TRBJ2-2): DVKVTQSSRYLVKRTGEKVFLECVQDMDHENMFWYRQDPGLGLRLIYFSYDVKMKEKGDIPEGYSVSREKKERFSLILESASTNQTSMYLCASSPFHRGGELFFGEGSRLTVL.

The rearrangement links TRBV28 to TRBJ2-1, with 7 positions matching TRBD1. The CDR3 is 17 residues long. With V trimmed by 2 bases and J by 2 bases, 9 bases remained unmatched. Germline loops: CDR1 MDHEN, CDR2 SYDVKM. CDR3 in amino acids: CASSLHVRGFPYNEQFF. Written as DNA, the CDR3 is TGTGCCAGCAGTTTACATGTCAGGGGGTTTCCCTACAATGAGCAGTTCTTC.

Only one count was recorded for this clone. The CDR3 loop is CASSSRQGPTSNQPQHF. In nucleotides, the CDR3 is TGTGCCAGTAGTTCCCGACAGGGACCCACCTCCAATCAGCCCCAGCATTTT. V is TRBV19 and J is TRBJ1-5, with 7 bases that match TRBD1. The germline gives CDR1 LNHDA, CDR2 SQIVND (reference sequence). The CDR3 length is 17 residues. V gave up 5 bases and J gave up 3 bases; unmatched junction bases: 13.

The chain carries TRBV7-9 and TRBJ2-3, with TRBD1 matching over 7 bases. The V and J ends lost 2 bases and 6 bases, in that order; junction bases with no gene match: 8. The length of the CDR3 is 15 residues. Germline V gene data show CDR1 as SEHNR and CDR2 as FQNEAQ (reference sequence). The CDR3 protein is CASSLTRGRGDTQYF. The CDR3 DNA is TGTGCCAGCAGCTTAACTAGGGGGCGCGGGGATACGCAGTATTTT.

V usage is TRBV29-1 and J usage is TRBJ1-4; no clear D gene. V was trimmed by 7 bases and J by 6 bases, leaving 15 bases between them. The length of the CDR3 is 13 residues. Germline lookup yields CDR1 SQVTM and CDR2 ANQGSEA. The chain's CDR3 is CSATQSGYEKLFF. The CDR3 DNA reads TGCAGCGCAACACAGAGCGGCTATGAAAAACTGTTTTTT. Variable domain in full (rest from reference TRBV29-1 and TRBJ1-4): SAVISQKPSRDICQRGTSLTIQCQVDSQVTMMFWYRQQPGQSLTLIATANQGSEATYESGFVIDKFPISRPNLTFSTLTVSNMSPEDSSIYLCSATQSGYEKLFFGSGTQLSVL.

The chain employs TRBV9 and TRBJ2-5, with D possibly TRBD1 on 6 matching bases. Trimming left V 2 bases short and J 2 bases short, with 19 bases between. Per the germline V gene, CDR1 is SGDLS and CDR2 is YYNGEE. The CDR3 consists of 17 residues. CDR3 region: CASSVGVQGTQQETQYF. For the CDR3, the DNA is TGTGCCAGCAGCGTGGGTGTCCAGGGGACCCAACAAGAGACCCAGTACTTC. Variable domain in full (rest from reference TRBV9 and TRBJ2-5): DSGVTQTPKHLITATGQRVTLRCSPRSGDLSVYWYQQSLDQGLQFLIQYYNGEERAKGNILERFSAQQFPDLHSELNLSSLELGDSALYFCASSVGVQGTQQETQYFGPGTRLLVL.

J is TRBJ2-7 and V is TRBV7-2; 8 bases match TRBD2. This CDR3 has 15 residues. Germline V CDR1 and CDR2: SGHTA, FQGNSA. V shed 3 bases, J shed 3 bases, and the junction held 7 bases outside the gene matches. The CDR3: CASSFSSGPYYEQYF. The CDR3 DNA is TGTGCCAGCAGCTTCTCTAGCGGGCCTTACTACGAGCAGTACTTC.

The J gene is TRBJ2-7, the V gene TRBV4-3; 7 bases align to TRBD2. Germline V gene lookup returns CDR1 LGHNA and CDR2 YSLEER. The CDR3 is 17 amino acids. The trim removed 3 bases at V and 2 bases at J, leaving 13 bases unmatched. The CDR3 nucleotides are TGCGCCAGCAGCCAGAGCTCGGGGGGTGAGGGCCCCTACGAGCAGTACTTC. Protein: CASSQSSGGEGPYEQYF.

The DNA of the CDR3 is TGTGCCAGCAGCTTACAGGCGTTTAATTCACCCCTCCACTTT. It codes for CASSLQAFNSPLHF. This chain connects TRBV7-2 to TRBJ1-6, with unresolved D. Germline V gives CDR1 SGHTA, CDR2 FQGNSA. V lost 2 bases and J lost 6, with 8 bases in between. This CDR3 region has 14 residues.

The V gene is TRBV5-1, the J gene TRBJ2-5; D is unclear. Germline V gene sequence: CDR1 SGHRS, CDR2 YFSETQ. The V gene lost 6 bases and the J gene lost 1 base, with 19 bases spanning the gap. This CDR3 spans 16 amino acids. DNA of the CDR3: TGCGCCAGCAAAGTTCCGTTCCCGAACATCCAAGAGACCCAGTACTTC. As protein: CASKVPFPNIQETQYF.

As for this clone: The same CDR3 arises from other DNA sequences in this sample as well. The chain uses TRBV28 and TRBJ1-2, with a possible D match to TRBD1 (6 bases). V was pared by 3 bases and J by 4 bases, with 9 bases between. Germline-derived CDR1 and CDR2 are MDHEN and SYDVKM. CDR3 size: 13 residues. The CDR3 sequence: CASSLGGGYGYTF. The CDR3 DNA sequence: TGTGCCAGCAGTTTGGGAGGGGGCTATGGCTACACCTTC.

The rearrangement uses TRBV14 and TRBJ2-4; 9 bases align to TRBD1. In germline, CDR1 is SGHDN, CDR2 FVKESK. After removal of 4 bases from V and 2 bases from J, the junction contained 9 bases not matched to a gene. The CDR3 spans 17 residues. CDR3 in DNA: TGTGCCAGCAGCCGTACAGGGGGCGGTGCGACCAAAAACATTCAGTACTTC. This sequence encodes CASSRTGGGATKNIQYF.

The chain is built from TRBV5-1 and TRBJ2-1, with 8 nucleotides matching TRBD1. The V segment lost 4 bases and the J segment 8 bases; nucleotides outside the gene matches: 5. CDR3 size: 13 residues. Germline V CDR1 and CDR2: SGHRS, YFSETQ. The CDR3 sequence is CASSVDRVHEQFF. CDR3 sequence (DNA): TGCGCCAGCAGCGTGGACAGGGTCCATGAGCAGTTCTTC.

This clone appeared once. The chain couples TRBV5-1 to TRBJ1-5; D unresolved. This CDR3 contains 14 residues. CDR1 is SGHRS, CDR2 YFSETQ, per germline. V lost 0 bases and J lost 7, with 11 bases in between. CDR3 sequence reads: CASSLESGRQPQHF. For the CDR3, the DNA is TGCGCCAGCAGCTTGGAGTCCGGTAGGCAGCCCCAGCATTTT.

This clone was observed once. This rearrangement joins TRBV5-6 to TRBJ2-5; D is uncertain. Trimming shortened V by 0 bases and J by 2 bases, and 5 bases separated the two germline ends. Germline CDR1 is SGHDT and CDR2 is YYEEEE. CDR3 length: 13 residues. The CDR3 bases are TGTGCCAGCAGCTTGGGGTTTCAAGAGACCCAGTACTTC. Amino acids: CASSLGFQETQYF.

This chain links TRBV28 with TRBJ1-4; D unresolved. Trimming shortened V by 4 bases and J by 10 bases, and 19 bases separated the two germline ends. Germline V gene sequence: CDR1 MDHEN, CDR2 SYDVKM. This CDR3 has 15 amino acids. As DNA, the CDR3 is TGTGCCAGCAGTTCAACCAGGAGGCCGTACGGAAAACTGTTTTTT. It codes for CASSSTRRPYGKLFF.

The CDR3 sequence: CASSPGTSGNQFF. In nucleotides, the CDR3 is TGTGCCAGCAGCCCCGGGACTAGCGGGAACCAGTTCTTC. The gene calls are TRBV11-3 and TRBJ2-1, with 13 bases aligning to TRBD2. This CDR3 comprises 13 residues. Germline assignment: CDR1 SGHNT and CDR2 YENEEA. Unmatched junction bases numbered 5, after V lost 5 bases and J lost 13 bases.